These 9 T cell receptor beta chains share one sample of origin, sequenced in a study of T cells after yellow fever vaccination. Each CDR3 protein is one row after TCRdb ran MiXCR on the 5' RACE reads. The sample yields about 320,000 distinct CDR3 sequences, around a tenth seen once. The source material was CD4+ T cells sorted from PBMCs, sampled 45 days after the yellow fever booster vaccination. Receptors were obtained from a young man who received the YFV17D yellow fever vaccine.

This clonotype was counted between two and nine times. The rearrangement uses TRBV5-1 and TRBJ2-3, with D maybe TRBD2 (6 bases). Between the trimmed V and J ends, which lost 5 bases and 2 bases, there was a span of 12 bases. CDR3 length: 14 residues. Germline CDR1 SGHRS, CDR2 YFSETQ. The CDR3 here is CASSSGLITDTQYF. CDR3 in DNA: TGCGCCAGCAGTTCGGGACTTATCACAGATACGCAGTATTTT.

This chain links TRBV5-1 with TRBJ1-6; D gene unclear. Germline CDR1 reads SGHRS; CDR2 reads YFSETQ. The CDR3 is 15 residues long. V shed 4 bases and J shed 0 bases, with 8 bases lying between them. The DNA for the CDR3 is TGCGCCAGCAGCCCCCAGAGCTCCTATAATTCACCCCTCCACTTT. Protein: CASSPQSSYNSPLHF.

This clonotype has just a few counts. This chain connects TRBV11-2 to TRBJ2-1; 7 bases match TRBD1. Per the germline V gene, CDR1 is SGHAT and CDR2 is FQNNGV. The CDR3 length is 13 residues. With V trimmed by 4 bases and J by 15 bases, 12 bases remained unmatched. The CDR3 region has the DNA TGTGCCAGCAGCTCGCTGGGACAGCGGACTCCGTTCTTC. Its translation is CASSSLGQRTPFF.

This clonotype was seen more than once but under ten times. In DNA, the CDR3 is TGCAGCGTTGCTAGGCGGAACACAGATACGCAGTATTTT. Translated, it gives CSVARRNTDTQYF. This rearrangement joins TRBV29-1 to TRBJ2-3; D not certain. The CDR3 is 13 residues long. CDR1 and CDR2 (germline): SQVTM, ANQGSEA. V shed 4 bases and J shed 2 bases, with 10 bases lying between them.

The chain recombines TRBV18 with TRBJ2-3, with D possibly matching TRBD2 (6 bases). V lost 0 bases, J lost 5 bases, and 12 bases lay in between. The CDR3 consists of 15 residues. The germline CDR1 and CDR2 sequences are KGHSH and LQKENI. In DNA form, the CDR3 reads TGTGCCAGCTCACCACCGGCGGGGCGGATAGATACGCAGTATTTT. This sequence encodes CASSPPAGRIDTQYF.

This clonotype was seen only a few times. The gene calls are TRBV19 and TRBJ2-3; the D gene could be TRBD1 or TRBD2 (5 bases each). The V gene's germline CDR1 is LNHDA and CDR2 SQIVND (reference sequence). The CDR3 contains 12 residues. The V and J ends lost 6 bases and 6 bases respectively, with 10 bases between them. This chain's CDR3 is CASSVWDDTQYF. For the CDR3, the DNA is TGTGCCAGTAGCGTGTGGGACGATACGCAGTATTTT. The complete variable domain, with remaining parts taken from reference TRBV19 and TRBJ2-3, reads DGGITQSPKYLFRKEGQNVTLSCEQNLNHDAMYWYRQDPGQGLRLIYYSQIVNDFQKGDIAEGYSVSREKKESFPLTVTSAQKNPTAFYLCASSVWDDTQYFGPGTRLTVL.

This clonotype has more than one count but fewer than ten. The chain recombines TRBV12-5 with TRBJ1-3; D gene uncertain. Deletions cut 4 bases from V and 3 bases from J, with 10 bases between. Germline V gives CDR1 LGHNT, CDR2 FRNRAP. The CDR3 length is 14 residues. The CDR3 DNA reads as TGTGCTAGTGGTTCGGGAGTTCTTGGAAACACCATATATTTT. Protein product: CASGSGVLGNTIYF.

This chain links TRBV6-2 or TRBV6-3 with TRBJ2-6; 7 bases align to TRBD1. This CDR3 has 17 amino acids. The trim removed 2 bases at V and 1 base at J, leaving 5 bases unmatched. Germline-derived CDR1 and CDR2 are MNHEY and SVGEGT. The CDR3 DNA follows: TGTGCCAGCAGTTACAGGACAGGACCGTCTGGGGCCAACGTCCTGACTTTC. It codes for CASSYRTGPSGANVLTF.

This clonotype was seen only a few times. V and J are TRBV19 and TRBJ1-5; tentatively, D is TRBD1 (5 bases). CDR1 is LNHDA, CDR2 SQIVND, per germline (reference sequence). This CDR3 is 16 amino acids long. Deletions cut 5 bases from V and 1 base from J, with 15 bases between. The CDR3 nucleotides read TGTGCCAGTAGTTATTTTACGGCAGGGAGCAATCAGCCCCAGCATTTT. Protein sequence: CASSYFTAGSNQPQHF. The whole variable domain, remainder taken from reference TRBV19 and TRBJ1-5, is DGGITQSPKYLFRKEGQNVTLSCEQNLNHDAMYWYRQDPGQGLRLIYYSQIVNDFQKGDIAEGYSVSREKKESFPLTVTSAQKNPTAFYLCASSYFTAGSNQPQHFGDGTRLSIL.